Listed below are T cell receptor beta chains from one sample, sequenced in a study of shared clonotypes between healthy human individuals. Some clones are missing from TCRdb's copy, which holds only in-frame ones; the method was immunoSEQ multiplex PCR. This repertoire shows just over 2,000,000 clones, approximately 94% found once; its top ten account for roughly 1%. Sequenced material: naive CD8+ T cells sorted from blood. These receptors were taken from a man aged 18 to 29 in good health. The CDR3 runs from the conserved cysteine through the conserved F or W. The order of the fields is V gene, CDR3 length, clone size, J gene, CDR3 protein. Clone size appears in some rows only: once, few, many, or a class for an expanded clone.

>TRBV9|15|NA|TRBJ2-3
CASSAFREYTDTQYF
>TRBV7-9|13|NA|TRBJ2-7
CASSLAGGDEQYF
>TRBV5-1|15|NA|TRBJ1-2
CASSLVPTGADSYTF
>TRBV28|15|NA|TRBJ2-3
CASSLRSHSTDTQYF
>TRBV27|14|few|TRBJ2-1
CASSPGTGFNEQFF
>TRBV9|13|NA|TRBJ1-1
CASSFGADTEAFF
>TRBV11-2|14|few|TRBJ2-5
CASSLDWLVETQYF
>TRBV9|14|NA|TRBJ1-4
CASSAAGTDEKLFF
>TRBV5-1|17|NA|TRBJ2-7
CASSSFSGGPDSYEQYF
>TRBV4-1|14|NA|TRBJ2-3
CASSQDPVTDTQYF
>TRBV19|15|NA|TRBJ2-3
CASSITGSSTDTQYF
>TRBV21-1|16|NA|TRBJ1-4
CASSDLKDWRDEKLFF
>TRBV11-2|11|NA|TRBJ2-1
CASSLGPEQFF
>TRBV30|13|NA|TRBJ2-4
CALGEGIGNIQYF
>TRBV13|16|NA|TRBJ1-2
CASSLDRGTGAYGYTF
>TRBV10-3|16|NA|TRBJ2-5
CAISELGLAVQETQYF
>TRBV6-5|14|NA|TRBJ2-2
CASSPGQHTGELFF
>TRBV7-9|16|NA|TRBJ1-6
CASRSRKGQPNSPLHF
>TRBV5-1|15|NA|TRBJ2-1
CASSVAGGPLWEQFF
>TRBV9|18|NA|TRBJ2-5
CASSASGTGEGRGETQYF
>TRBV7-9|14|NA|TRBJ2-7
CASSPRSGSYEQYF
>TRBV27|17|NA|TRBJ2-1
CASSLSKPLSSYNEQFF
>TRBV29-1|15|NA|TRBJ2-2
CSVIHTGGRTGELFF
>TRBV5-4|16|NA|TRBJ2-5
CASSPASGVSQETQYF
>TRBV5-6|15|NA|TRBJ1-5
CASSLRGRESQPQHF